This TCR beta chain was sequenced in a study of T-cell memory formation after mild COVID-19. Study observations and caveats: CD4+ contracting clones lay mainly in CM and EM, CD8+ ones in EMRA. Clones that shrank (day 15 to 85) were balanced CD4/CD8, whereas later expanders leaned CD4+.

This clonotype has more than one count but fewer than ten. The antigen is not known. TCRdb itself ran the 5' RACE reads through MiXCR, one entry per CDR3 protein. The sample has approximately 350,000 distinct CDR3 sequences; over 10% are singletons. V dropped 1 base and J dropped 2 bases, with 11 bases sitting between them. The CDR3 runs to 16 residues. Germline V gene data show CDR1 as LGHNA and CDR2 as YNFKEQ. The sequenced sample was PBMCs or a T cell subset sorted from them (not recorded which). The origin of this receptor is a man aged 18-30 years who had mild COVID-19 (a few samples of this study predate the infection). Cell type and time point are not known. This chain joins TRBV4-2 and TRBJ2-2, with D uncertain. The CDR3 sequence is CASSQGAGLNTGELFF. In nucleotides, the CDR3 is TGTGCCAGCAGCCAAGGCGCAGGTCTTAACACCGGGGAGCTGTTTTTT.